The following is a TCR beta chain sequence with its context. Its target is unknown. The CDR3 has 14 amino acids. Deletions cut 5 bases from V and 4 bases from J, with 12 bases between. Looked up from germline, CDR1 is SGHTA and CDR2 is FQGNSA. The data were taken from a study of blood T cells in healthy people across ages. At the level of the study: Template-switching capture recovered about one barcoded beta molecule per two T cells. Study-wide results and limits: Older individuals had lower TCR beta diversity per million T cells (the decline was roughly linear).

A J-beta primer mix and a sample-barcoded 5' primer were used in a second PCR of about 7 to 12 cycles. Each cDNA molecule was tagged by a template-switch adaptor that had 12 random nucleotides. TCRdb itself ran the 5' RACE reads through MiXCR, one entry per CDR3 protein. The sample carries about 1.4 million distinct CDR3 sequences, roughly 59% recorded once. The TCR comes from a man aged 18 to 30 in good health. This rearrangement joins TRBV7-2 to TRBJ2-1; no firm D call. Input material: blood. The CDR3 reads CASSPHPQYNEQFF. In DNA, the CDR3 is TGTGCCAGCAGCCCACACCCCCAGTACAATGAGCAGTTCTTC.